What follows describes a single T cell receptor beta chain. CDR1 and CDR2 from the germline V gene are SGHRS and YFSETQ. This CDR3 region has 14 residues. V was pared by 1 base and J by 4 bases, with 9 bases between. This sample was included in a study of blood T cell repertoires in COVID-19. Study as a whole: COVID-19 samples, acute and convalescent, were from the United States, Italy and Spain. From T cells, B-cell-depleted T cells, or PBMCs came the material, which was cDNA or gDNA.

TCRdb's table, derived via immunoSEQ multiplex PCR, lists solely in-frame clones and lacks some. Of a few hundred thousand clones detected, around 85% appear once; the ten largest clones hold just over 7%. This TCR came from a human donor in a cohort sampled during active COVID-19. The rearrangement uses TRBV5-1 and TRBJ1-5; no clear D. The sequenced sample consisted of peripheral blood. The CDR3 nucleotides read TGCGCCAGCAGCTTGCGCGCTGAGAATCAGCCCCAGCATTTT. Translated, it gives CASSLRAENQPQHF.